Below are 6 T cell receptor beta chains sequenced from a single sample in a study of response to subunit inactivated influenza vaccine. One entry per CDR3 protein results from TCRdb running MiXCR on the RT-PCR reads. The sample contains hundreds of thousands of distinct CDR3 sequences, roughly 12% of which appear only once. These same data were also listed under a study on T cells expressing NK-cell markers. Turning to that study: Production of TCR beta cDNA relied on 5'RACE template switching with UMIs.

The specimen comprised PBMCs from blood, sampled on the day of vaccination. Receptor source: a man between 45 and 60 years old who received an inactivated influenza vaccine.

This clonotype has a handful of counts. The rearrangement links TRBV29-1 to TRBJ2-3; no firm D call. The CDR3 totals 11 residues. V dropped 3 bases and J dropped 3 bases, with 4 bases sitting between them. Per the germline V gene, CDR1 is SQVTM and CDR2 is ANQGSEA. CDR3 sequence reads: CSVDRTDTQYF. The CDR3 DNA is TGCAGCGTTGACCGTACAGATACGCAGTATTTT.

This clonotype has just one count. The J gene is TRBJ2-1, the V gene TRBV6-1, with 10 positions matching TRBD1. Germline V gives CDR1 MNHNS, CDR2 SASEGT. The CDR3 sequence is 16 residues long. With V trimmed by 7 bases and J by 5 bases, 11 bases remained unmatched. CDR3 in amino acids: CASTPVGQGVDNEQFF. The CDR3 DNA reads as TGTGCCAGCACCCCCGTTGGACAGGGGGTAGACAATGAGCAGTTCTTC.

This clonotype has a count of ten or more. V gene TRBV6-1 combines with J gene TRBJ2-1; D possibly uses TRBD1 or TRBD2 (5 bases each). Trimming removed 6 bases from V and 8 bases from J, with 14 bases in between. CDR3 length: 13 amino acids. Germline lookup yields CDR1 MNHNS and CDR2 SASEGT. Written as DNA, the CDR3 is TGTGCCAGCAGCCTGGGACCGCCGGATGAGCAGTTCTTC. Encoded protein: CASSLGPPDEQFF.

In this sample, this clonotype turned up many times. The CDR3 region is CASSFMGGRTEAFF. In DNA form, the CDR3 reads TGTGCCAGCAGTTTTATGGGGGGGAGAACTGAAGCTTTCTTT. The chain joins TRBV12-3 or TRBV12-4 to TRBJ1-1, with D possibly being TRBD1 (5 bases). CDR3 length: 14 amino acids. Deletions cut 3 bases from V and 5 bases from J, with 13 bases between.

The table lists this clonotype with a few counts. This chain uses TRBV4-3 with TRBJ2-5, with D possibly being TRBD2 (5 bases). V gave up 3 bases and J gave up 2 bases, with 13 bases separating them. Germline CDR1 is LGHNA and CDR2 is YSLEER. The CDR3 is 15 amino acids. The CDR3 DNA is TGCGCCAGCAGCCACGGGGTAGCGCTACAAGAGACCCAGTACTTC. Residues: CASSHGVALQETQYF.

The chain links TRBV5-1 to TRBJ2-2; 7 nucleotides align to TRBD1. Trimming at V came to 0 bases and at J to 4 bases, leaving 6 bases not matched to a gene. The length of the CDR3 is 16 residues. Germline V CDR1 and CDR2: SGHRS, YFSETQ. The CDR3 sequence: CASSLVGTAITGELFF. In nucleotides, the CDR3 is TGCGCCAGCAGCTTGGTAGGGACAGCGATCACCGGGGAGCTGTTTTTT.